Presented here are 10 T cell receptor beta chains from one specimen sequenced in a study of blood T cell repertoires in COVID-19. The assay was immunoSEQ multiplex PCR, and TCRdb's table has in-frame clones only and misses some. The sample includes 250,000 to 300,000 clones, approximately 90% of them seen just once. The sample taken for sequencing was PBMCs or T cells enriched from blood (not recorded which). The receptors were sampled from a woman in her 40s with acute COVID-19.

The CDR3 DNA follows: TGTGCCAGCTCACAAGACATCGGTTCTTTTGGCTACACCTTC. Amino acids: CASSQDIGSFGYTF. J is TRBJ1-2 and V is TRBV18; D is unresolved. The CDR3 consists of 14 residues. The germline V gene encodes CDR1 KGHSH and CDR2 LQKENI. V lost 4 bases, J lost 7 bases, and 16 bases lay in between.

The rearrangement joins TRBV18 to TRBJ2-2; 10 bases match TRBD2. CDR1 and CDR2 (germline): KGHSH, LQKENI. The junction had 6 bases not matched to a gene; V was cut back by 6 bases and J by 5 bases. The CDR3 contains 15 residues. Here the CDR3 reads CASSRASGGTGELFF. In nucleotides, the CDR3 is TGTGCCAGCTCCCGTGCTAGCGGGGGAACCGGGGAGCTGTTTTTT.

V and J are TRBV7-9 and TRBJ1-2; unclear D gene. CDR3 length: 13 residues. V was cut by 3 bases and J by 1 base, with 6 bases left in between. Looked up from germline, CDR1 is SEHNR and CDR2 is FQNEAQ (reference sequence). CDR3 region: CASSLHSNYGYTF. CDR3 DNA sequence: TGTGCCAGCAGCTTGCACAGTAACTATGGCTACACCTTC.

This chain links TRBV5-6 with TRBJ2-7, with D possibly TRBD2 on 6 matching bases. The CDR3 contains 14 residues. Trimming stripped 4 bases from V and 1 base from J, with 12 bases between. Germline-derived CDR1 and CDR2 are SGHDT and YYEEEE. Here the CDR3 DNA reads TGTGCCAGCAGCGTGGAGGGGTTTTCCTACGAGCAGTACTTC. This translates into CASSVEGFSYEQYF.

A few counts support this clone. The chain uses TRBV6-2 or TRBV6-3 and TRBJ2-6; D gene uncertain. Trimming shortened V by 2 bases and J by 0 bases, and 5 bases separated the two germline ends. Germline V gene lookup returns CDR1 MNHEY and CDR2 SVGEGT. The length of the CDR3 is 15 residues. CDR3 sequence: CASSYRVSGANVLTF. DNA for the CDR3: TGTGCCAGCAGTTACCGGGTCTCTGGGGCCAACGTCCTGACTTTC.

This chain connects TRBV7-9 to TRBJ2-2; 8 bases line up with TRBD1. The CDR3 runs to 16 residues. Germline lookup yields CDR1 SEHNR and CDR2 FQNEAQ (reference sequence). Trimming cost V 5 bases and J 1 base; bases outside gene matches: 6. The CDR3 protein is CASSLRTGWNTGELFF. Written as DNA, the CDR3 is TGTGCCAGCAGCCTACGGACAGGGTGGAACACCGGGGAGCTGTTTTTT. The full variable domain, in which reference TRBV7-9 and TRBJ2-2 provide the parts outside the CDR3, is DTGVSQNPRHKITKRGQNVTFRCDPISEHNRLYWYRQTLGQGPEFLTYFQNEAQLEKSRLLSDRFSAERPKGSFSTLEIQRTEQGDSAMYLCASSLRTGWNTGELFFGEGSRLTVL.

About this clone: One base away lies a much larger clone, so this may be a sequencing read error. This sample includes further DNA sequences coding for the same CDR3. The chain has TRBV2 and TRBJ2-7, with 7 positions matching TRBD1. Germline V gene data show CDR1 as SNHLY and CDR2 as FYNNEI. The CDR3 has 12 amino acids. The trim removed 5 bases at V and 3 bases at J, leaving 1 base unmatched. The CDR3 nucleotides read TGTGCCAGCAGTCGGGACAGCTACGAGCAGTACTTC. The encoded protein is CASSRDSYEQYF.

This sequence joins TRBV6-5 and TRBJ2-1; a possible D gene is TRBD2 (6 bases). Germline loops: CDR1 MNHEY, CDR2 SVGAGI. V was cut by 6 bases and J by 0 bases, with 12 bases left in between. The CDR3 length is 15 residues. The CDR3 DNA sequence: TGTGCCAGCAGATCCAGCGGGTTCTCCTACAATGAGCAGTTCTTC. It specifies CASRSSGFSYNEQFF.

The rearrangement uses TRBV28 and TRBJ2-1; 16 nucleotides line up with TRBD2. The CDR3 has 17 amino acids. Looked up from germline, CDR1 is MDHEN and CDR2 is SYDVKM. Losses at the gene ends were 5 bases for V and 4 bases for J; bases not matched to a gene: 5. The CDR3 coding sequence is TGTGCCAGCAGTATGGGGACTAGCGGGGGGGAATACAATGAGCAGTTCTTC. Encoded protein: CASSMGTSGGEYNEQFF. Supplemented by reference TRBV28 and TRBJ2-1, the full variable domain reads DVKVTQSSRYLVKRTGEKVFLECVQDMDHENMFWYRQDPGLGLRLIYFSYDVKMKEKGDIPEGYSVSREKKERFSLILESASTNQTSMYLCASSMGTSGGEYNEQFFGPGTRLTVL.

The CDR3 spells CARSSDTRNGGHTIYF. DNA of the CDR3: TGTGCCAGAAGCAGCGACACCCGAAATGGAGGGCACACCATATATTTT. The chain recombines TRBV5-3 with TRBJ1-3; D unresolved. TRBV5-3 is noted as an ORF with a role that remains uncertain. Between the trimmed V and J ends, which lost 4 bases and 8 bases, there was a span of 22 bases. This CDR3 comprises 16 residues.